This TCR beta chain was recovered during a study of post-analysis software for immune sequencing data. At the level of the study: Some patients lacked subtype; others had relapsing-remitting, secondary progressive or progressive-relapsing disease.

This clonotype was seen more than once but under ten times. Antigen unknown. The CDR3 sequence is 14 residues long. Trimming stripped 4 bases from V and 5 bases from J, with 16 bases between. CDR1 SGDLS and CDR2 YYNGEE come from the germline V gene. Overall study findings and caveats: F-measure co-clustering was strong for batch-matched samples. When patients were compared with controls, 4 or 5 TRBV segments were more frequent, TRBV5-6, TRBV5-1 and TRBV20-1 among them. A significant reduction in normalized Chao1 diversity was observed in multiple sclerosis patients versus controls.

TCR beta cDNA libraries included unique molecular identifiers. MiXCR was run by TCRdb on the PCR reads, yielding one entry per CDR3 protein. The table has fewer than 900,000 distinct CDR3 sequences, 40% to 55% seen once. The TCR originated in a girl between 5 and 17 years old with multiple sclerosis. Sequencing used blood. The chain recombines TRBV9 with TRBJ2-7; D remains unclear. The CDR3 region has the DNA TGTGCCAGCAGCACGCTTAACGGAGAGGACGAGCAGTACTTC. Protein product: CASSTLNGEDEQYF.